This TCR beta chain was found in a study of blood T cell repertoires in COVID-19. Repertoires were generated with immunoSEQ multiplex PCR, while TCRdb's copy carries only in-frame clones and drops some. Seen here are some 190,000 clones, 75% to 90% observed once, and the top ten hold approximately 1.1%. The CDR3 has 16 amino acids. Deletions cut 6 bases from V and 1 base from J, with 18 bases between. This clonotype originated in a man aged 25-45 years with acute or convalescent COVID-19. The V call is TRBV23-1, the J call TRBJ1-1; a weak D match, TRBD1 (5 bases). TRBV23-1 falls under the ORF class, with uncertain function. Sequenced: peripheral blood. CDR3: CASSPGGAWGNTEAFF. The CDR3 DNA follows: TGCGCCAGCAGCCCGGGGGGAGCTTGGGGGAACACTGAAGCTTTCTTT.